This TCR beta chain was documented in a study of blood T cell repertoires in COVID-19. Libraries were prepared by immunoSEQ multiplex PCR; TCRdb keeps only in-frame clonotypes and omits some of them. The repertoire consists of fewer than 90,000 clones, with less than 80% occurring once and the leading ten covering about 4.2%. The CDR3 runs to 15 residues. Germline loops: CDR1 MDHEN, CDR2 SYDVKM. V lost 5 bases and J lost 4; bases outside the gene matches: 4. This clone was picked up one time. The chain carries TRBV28 and TRBJ2-7, with 14 bases matching TRBD2. Sequencing was carried out using peripheral blood. The source of this sequence is a woman in her fifties or sixties with acute or convalescent COVID-19. The CDR3 region is CASSERTSGGYEQYF. The CDR3 bases are TGTGCCAGCAGTGAAAGGACTAGCGGGGGGTACGAGCAGTACTTC.